This T cell receptor beta chain was sequenced during a study of CD8+ T cells in alopecia areata (dated by TCRdb to 2016 to 2018). About the study as a whole: Treated patients were enrolled in an open-label pilot trial of oral tofacitinib, 5 to 10 mg twice daily, for moderate-to-severe alopecia areata. High-throughput TCRbeta sequencing was used to examine T cell clonal expansion in alopecia areata in both the C3H/HeJ mouse model and human patients. TCRbeta CDR3 regions were amplified by immunoSEQ multiplex PCR using 35 Vbeta forward and 13 Jbeta reverse primers. The RNA source kit depended on sample type: the PAXgene miRNA kit for fixed scalp, the miRNeasy kit for PBMCs, and the RNeasy kit for mouse skin. On the human side, TCRbeta sequencing was run on scalp tissue and on sorted CD4+ and CD8+ peripheral blood T cells from healthy controls and from alopecia areata patients with either patchy or totalis/universalis disease. Biopsies were taken from tofacitinib-treated patients at baseline and again at 4 and 24 weeks into treatment, and several of those patients also had a later scalp biopsy. Scalp clonality was compared among normal scalp (n=4), patchy alopecia areata scalp (n=8), and alopecia totalis/universalis scalp (n=8). Patients received tofacitinib for 6 to 18 months and were then followed off drug for 6 months to check for delayed response and recurrence.

What this sample's time point label stands for: baseline before oral tofacitinib. From alopecia areata patients, peripheral blood was collected along with lesional scalp punch biopsies. PBMCs were separated by density centrifugation and stained for CD3, CD4 and CD8, after which CD4+ and CD8+ T cells were sorted on a FACSAria. On this clone itself: What this receptor recognizes is not known. No base quality values were provided; no much bigger clone lies one nucleotide off.

Library construction relied on the immunoSEQ multiplex PCR assay. RNA was extracted from all samples and reverse transcribed into cDNA as template for TCR sequencing. First-strand cDNA was synthesized using SuperScript III with a 2:1 mix of oligo-dT and random hexamers. A synthetic immune receptor repertoire was used to assess amplification bias, and residual bias was removed computationally. The study's processing was this. Raw reads were preprocessed to remove errors, and CDR3 was defined by IMGT conventions from the conserved cysteine to phenylalanine. Clonality was computed as 1 minus the Shannon entropy, with the entropy normalized by log2 of the number of productive unique TCRs. Whether scalp clones were CD4 or CD8 was inferred by matching scalp TCRbeta sequences against CD4 and CD8 repertoires sorted from blood. TCRdb holds this immuneACCESS table with in-frame rearrangements only. Some clones are missing; in checked studies, unresolved V genes explain under half, and the rest has no known cause. Clone size and V and J calls were adopted from that table, with D and trimming inferred from the DNA. The sample table contains 150,000 to 200,000 clones; only one count was recorded for 63% of them. The top ten clonotypes cover 1.7% of the sample.

Its CDR3 holds 12 amino acids, cysteine through phenylalanine. Kept here is only the CDR3 DNA, which spans 36 bases and is read in frame from base 1. The junction carries 11 bases between V and J, which are trimmed by 4 bases and 5 bases respectively. The germline V gene gives CDR1 as SQVTM and CDR2 as ANQGSEA. The paper as a whole reports these results and caveats: Lesional scalp, especially in alopecia totalis/universalis, showed higher clonality and more expanded CD8+ clones than normal scalp, suggesting antigenic drive. Unlike mouse skin, where gammadelta T cells dominate, normal human skin contains resident alphabeta T cells that get sequenced too, which complicates analysis of the scalp TCR repertoire. Compared with mice, TCR sequences shared between patients were less clear, possibly partly because of HLA diversity across the patient population.

This receptor chain uses TRBV29-1 and TRBJ1-1; there is no confident call for the D gene. This clonotype was sampled from a human donor with alopecia areata. This specimen consisted of CD4+ T cells sorted from blood, obtained at week 0. The encoded CDR3 is CSVVGTETEAFF. The nucleotide sequence is TGCAGCGTTGTAGGTACTGAAACTGAAGCTTTCTTT.